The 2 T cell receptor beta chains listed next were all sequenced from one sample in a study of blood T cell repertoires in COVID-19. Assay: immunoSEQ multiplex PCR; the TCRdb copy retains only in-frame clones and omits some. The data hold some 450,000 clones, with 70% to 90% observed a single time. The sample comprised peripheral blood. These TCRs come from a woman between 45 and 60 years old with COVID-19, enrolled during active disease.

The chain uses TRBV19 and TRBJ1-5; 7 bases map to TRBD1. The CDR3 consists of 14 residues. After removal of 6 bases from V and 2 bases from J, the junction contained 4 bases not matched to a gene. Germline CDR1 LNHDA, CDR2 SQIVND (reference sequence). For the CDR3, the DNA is TGTGCCAGTAGCGACGACAGGGGCAATCAGCCCCAGCATTTT. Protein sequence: CASSDDRGNQPQHF.

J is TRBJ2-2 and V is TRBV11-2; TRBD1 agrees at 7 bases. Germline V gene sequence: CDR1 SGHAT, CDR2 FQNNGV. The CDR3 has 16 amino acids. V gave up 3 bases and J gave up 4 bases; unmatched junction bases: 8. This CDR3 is CASSLGPRGTTGELFF. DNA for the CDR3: TGTGCCAGCAGCTTGGGACCCAGGGGGACCACCGGGGAGCTGTTTTTT.